The rows below give T cell receptor beta chains drawn from one sample of a study of CD8 T cells in ankylosing spondylitis. One entry per CDR3 protein results from TCRdb running MiXCR on the 5' RACE reads. This repertoire shows over 100,000 distinct CDR3 sequences, around 7% found once; its top ten account for less than 15%. Sequenced input: blood, either unsorted or a sorted T cell fraction (not recorded which). The receptors were sampled from a male donor with ankylosing spondylitis or in good health (not recorded which). The CDR3 runs from the conserved cysteine through the conserved F or W. Fields, in order: D gene, J gene, clone size, V gene, CDR3 DNA, CDR3 protein. A D gene is named only where the DNA matches it firmly. Not all rows give a size; the values are once, few, many and, for expanded clones, a class.

>TRBD1|TRBJ2-7|many|TRBV5-1
TGCGCCAGCAGCTCGGGGACAGACGAGCAGTACTTC
CASSSGTDEQYF
>NA|TRBJ1-1|many|TRBV7-9
TGTGCCAGCAGCTTAGCGGGGGGTTTT
CASSLAGGF
>NA|TRBJ1-5|many|TRBV12-3/TRBV12-4
TGTGCCAGCAGTTTATATGGGCAACCCTATAGCAATCAGCCCCAGCATTTT
CASSLYGQPYSNQPQHF
>NA|TRBJ2-1|many|TRBV18
TGTGCCAGCTCAAGGGGATTCAACAATGAGCAGTTCTTC
CASSRGFNNEQFF
>NA|TRBJ2-2|many|TRBV20-1
TGCAGTGCTAGAGATGTGGGTTTCGGGGAGCTGTTTTTT
CSARDVGFGELFF
>NA|TRBJ1-2|many|TRBV11-3
TGTGCCAGCAGCTCCTTGGGACATAACTATGGCTACACCTTC
CASSSLGHNYGYTF
>NA|TRBJ2-3|many|TRBV10-3
TGTGCCATCAGTGGGGGCCGGGATACGCAGTATTTT
CAISGGRDTQYF
>NA|TRBJ2-2|many|TRBV29-1
TGCTGTGGCAGGGGAACGTACACCGGGGAGCTGTTTTTT
CCGRGTYTGELFF
>TRBD1|TRBJ1-1|many|TRBV29-1
TGCAGCGTGAACAGGGGATCGGGCACTGAAGCTTTCTTT
CSVNRGSGTEAFF
>TRBD1|TRBJ2-7|many|TRBV7-2
TGTGCCAGCAGCTTAGTCGAGGGGGCCGGCGAGCAGTACTTC
CASSLVEGAGEQYF
>TRBD2|TRBJ2-7|many|TRBV5-1
TGCGCCAGCAGCCCGGGACTAGCGGGAATTCTCTCCTACGAGCAGTACTTC
CASSPGLAGILSYEQYF
>TRBD1|TRBJ2-1|many|TRBV10-3
TGTGCCTCGCATACCTTGGGACAGTCTGTCTCCTACAATGAGCAGTTCTTC
CASHTLGQSVSYNEQFF
>TRBD1|TRBJ2-2|many|TRBV20-1
TGCAGTGCTAGACGAGGACAGGGGGACACCGGGGAGCTGTTTTTT
CSARRGQGDTGELFF
>NA|TRBJ2-1|NA|TRBV7-6
TGTGCCAGCAGCTTGATTGAGAGCTCCTACAATGAGCAGTTCTTC
CASSLIESSYNEQFF
>TRBD2|TRBJ2-2|many|TRBV20-1
TGCAGTGCTAGGTGGGGAGGGATCGCCACCGGGGAGCTGTTTTTT
CSARWGGIATGELFF
>NA|TRBJ1-5|many|TRBV11-2
TGTGCCAGCAGCTTAGACCCGACGGGCAATCAGCCCCAGCATTTT
CASSLDPTGNQPQHF
>NA|TRBJ1-5|many|TRBV28
TGTGCCAGCAGTTTGGACGGAAATCAGCCCCAGCATTTT
CASSLDGNQPQHF
>NA|TRBJ2-3|many|TRBV12-3/TRBV12-4
TGTGCCAGCAGTTCTACGGCAGATACGCAGTATTTT
CASSSTADTQYF
>NA|TRBJ2-2|many|TRBV5-5
TGTGCCAGCAGCTTGGATTATTCGGGGACTGCGAACACCGGGGAGCTGTTTTTT
CASSLDYSGTANTGELFF
>TRBD1|TRBJ2-3|few|TRBV5-5
TGTGCCAGCGCTAACGCCGGGACAGGAGACACAGATACGCAGTATTTT
CASANAGTGDTDTQYF